Below, 20 T cell receptor beta chains from the same sample are listed, as sequenced in a study of molecular identifiers for immune sequencing clone quantification (dated 2018 in TCRdb). Libraries came from PCR. The sequencer was a NextSeq 500. TCRdb took the public reads, trimmed them with fastp at Q25, ran MiXCR for clone calling and kept in-frame beta chains. Every entry covers one CDR3 protein and lists the most common genes and DNA from its rows. This sample comprises fewer than 350,000 distinct CDR3 sequences, roughly a quarter of them detected only once. Approximately 0.74% of the sample is in the top ten clones. Sequencing was performed on naive CD8+ T cells from blood, with Jurkat cell RNA spiked in. Per the publication, the cell subset or site label means: FACS-sorted CD8+CD4-CCR7+CD45RA+ naive T cells. The receptors stem from a human donor in good health. Some libraries in this study had Jurkat cell RNA spiked in.

The chain has TRBV27 and TRBJ2-7; unclear D gene. Germline CDR1 is MNHEY and CDR2 is SMNVEV (reference sequence). The V end was cut by 2 bases, the J end by 3 bases, with 8 bases between. The CDR3 covers 13 residues. The CDR3 sequence: CASSLQADYEQYF. CDR3 nucleotides: TGTGCCAGCAGTTTACAGGCCGACTACGAGCAGTACTTC.

This clonotype has a count of ten or more. The V and J genes are TRBV12-3 or TRBV12-4 and TRBJ2-2; D ambiguous. The CDR3 spans 12 residues. Trimming pared 6 bases from V and 3 bases from J, leaving 5 bases between. The CDR3 region has the DNA TGTGCCAGCAGCTTCGACACCGGGGAGCTGTTTTTT. Translating gives CASSFDTGELFF.

This clonotype was seen repeatedly, ten times or more. V usage is TRBV7-9 and J usage is TRBJ2-3; TRBD1 aligns across 9 bases. Looked up from germline, CDR1 is SEHNR and CDR2 is FQNEAQ (reference sequence). Losses at the gene ends were 0 bases for V and 2 bases for J; bases not matched to a gene: 3. The CDR3 is 16 amino acids. CDR3 residues: CASSLADRGLTDTQYF. The CDR3 coding sequence is TGTGCCAGCAGCTTAGCGGACAGGGGTCTCACAGATACGCAGTATTTT. Based on the CDR3 plus reference TRBV7-9 and TRBJ2-3, the full variable domain is DTGVSQNPRHKITKRGQNVTFRCDPISEHNRLYWYRQTLGQGPEFLTYFQNEAQLEKSRLLSDRFSAERPKGSFSTLEIQRTEQGDSAMYLCASSLADRGLTDTQYFGPGTRLTVL.

Worth noting for this clonotype: A much larger clone lies one base from this, so it may be a read error. CDR3 coding DNA: TGTGCCAGCACCCAAGTGACAGAAAATCAGCCCCAGCATTTT. Translating gives CASTQVTENQPQHF. The chain carries TRBV28 and TRBJ1-5; D might be TRBD1 (5 bases). Germline-derived CDR1 and CDR2 are MDHEN and SYDVKM. Trimming shortened V by 7 bases and J by 4 bases, and 14 bases separated the two germline ends. The CDR3 is 14 amino acids.

At least ten counts were recorded for this clonotype. The chain has TRBV3-1 and TRBJ2-3; D is tentatively TRBD1 or TRBD2 (5 bases each). Germline V gene lookup returns CDR1 LGHDT and CDR2 YNNKEL (reference sequence). The CDR3 has 15 residues. The V end was cut by 0 bases, the J end by 1 base, with 8 bases between. The CDR3 here is CASSQDRDRTDTQYF. The CDR3 region has the DNA TGTGCCAGCAGCCAAGATCGGGACCGCACAGATACGCAGTATTTT.

There are many counts of this clonotype. As DNA, the CDR3 is TGTGCCAGCAGTGCGGGACAGCTCTACGAGCAGTACTTC. This gives the protein CASSAGQLYEQYF. The V and J genes are TRBV12-3 or TRBV12-4 and TRBJ2-7; D possibly corresponds to TRBD1 (7 bases). The CDR3 extends over 13 amino acids. Between the trimmed V and J ends, which lost 5 bases and 3 bases, there was a span of 11 bases.

This clonotype showed up just a few times. V is TRBV19 and J is TRBJ1-2; a possible D gene is TRBD1 (5 bases). The ends were cut back, 5 bases at V and 8 bases at J, with 15 bases in the middle. The germline V gene encodes CDR1 LNHDA and CDR2 SQIVND (reference sequence). CDR3 length: 13 amino acids. This CDR3 reads CASSGPGTGGYTF. The CDR3 region has the DNA TGTGCCAGTAGTGGGCCCGGGACCGGGGGCTACACCTTC.

This clonotype appeared many times. This rearrangement joins TRBV5-1 to TRBJ2-1; either TRBD1 or TRBD2 may fit D (5 bases each). This CDR3 is 15 amino acids long. Deletions cut 0 bases from V and 9 bases from J, with 16 bases between. CDR1 SGHRS and CDR2 YFSETQ come from the germline V gene. Here the CDR3 DNA reads TGCGCCAGCAGCTTGGGGGACCGTATTCCCAGTGAGCAGTTCTTC. This codes for CASSLGDRIPSEQFF.

J is TRBJ2-2 and V is TRBV11-2; 7 nucleotides line up with TRBD1. The V gene's germline CDR1 is SGHAT and CDR2 FQNNGV. The length of the CDR3 is 14 residues. The J segment lost 5 bases and the V segment lost 4 bases, leaving 4 bases of the junction unmatched. In DNA, the CDR3 is TGTGCCAGCAGCTGGACAGGAAGTACCGGGGAGCTGTTTTTT. It encodes CASSWTGSTGELFF.

The rearrangement joins TRBV30 to TRBJ2-3; 9 positions match TRBD2. J was trimmed by 3 bases and V by 8 bases; bases with no gene match: 12. This CDR3 contains 15 residues. CDR1 is GTSNPN and CDR2 is SVGIG in the germline V gene (reference sequence). CDR3 nucleotide sequence: TGTGCCCGGACGGCGGGAGGGCCCGGAACAGATACGCAGTATTTT. Translating it yields CARTAGGPGTDTQYF.

With respect to this clonotype: A read error may explain this, as a much larger clone is one base away. The genes are TRBV12-3 or TRBV12-4 and TRBJ2-1, with TRBD2 matching 7 bases. V gave up 6 bases and J gave up 6 bases; unmatched junction bases: 8. CDR3 length: 14 amino acids. The CDR3 is CASSVGTTCNEQFF. CDR3 DNA: TGTGCCAGCAGCGTGGGGACTACCTGCAATGAGCAGTTCTTC.

This clonotype was recorded a few times. The V and J genes are TRBV24-1 and TRBJ2-1; 9 nucleotides match TRBD1. This CDR3 comprises 16 residues. With V trimmed by 2 bases and J by 4 bases, 5 bases remained unmatched. Germline CDR1 KGHDR, CDR2 SFDVKD. The CDR3 reads CATSDSGQGWYNEQFF. The CDR3 DNA follows: TGTGCCACCAGTGATTCCGGACAGGGGTGGTACAATGAGCAGTTCTTC.

A remark on this clonotype: One end of the junction fails to match germline, which may point to a read error. The chain recombines TRBV13 with TRBJ2-7; D could derive from TRBD1 or TRBD2 (5 bases each). Germline lookup yields CDR1 PRHDT and CDR2 FYEKMQ (reference sequence). The CDR3 is 13 residues long. Written as DNA, the CDR3 is TGTGCCAGCAGGGATTTAATGAGGGACGAGCAGAACTTC. It codes for CASRDLMRDEQNF.

Details on this clonotype: A much larger clone lies a single base off, so this may be a read error. V usage is TRBV7-9 and J usage is TRBJ2-1, with 7 bases lining up with TRBD1. V lost 5 bases, J lost 7 bases, and 8 bases stayed unmatched. CDR3 length equals 14 residues. CDR1 and CDR2 from the germline V gene are SEHNR and FQNEAQ (reference sequence). The CDR3 sequence is CASSTPDRTNEQFF. Here the CDR3 DNA reads TGTGCCAGCAGCACACCGGACAGGACAAATGAGCAGTTCTTC.

This clonotype was counted once. V and J are TRBV12-3 or TRBV12-4 and TRBJ1-1, with D possibly TRBD1 on 5 matching bases. The CDR3 has 14 residues. Trimming pared 2 bases from V and 6 bases from J, leaving 13 bases between. The CDR3 sequence: CASSLLGGGAEAFF. CDR3 sequence (DNA): TGTGCCAGCAGTTTACTGGGGGGGGGGGCTGAAGCTTTCTTT.

On this clonotype itself: A much bigger clone sits one base away, suggesting this may be a read error. The V gene is TRBV2, the J gene TRBJ1-5; tentatively, D is TRBD1 (5 bases). The germline V gene encodes CDR1 SNHLY and CDR2 FYNNEI. The CDR3 spans 14 residues. Trimming took 3 bases from V and 9 from J, leaving 15 bases between them. Written as DNA, the CDR3 is TGTGCCAGCAGTGACAGCCGGGACCATCGGCCCCAGCATTTT. Amino acids: CASSDSRDHRPQHF.

This clonotype was recorded many times. The chain couples TRBV7-9 to TRBJ2-3; D is unclear. V was pared by 5 bases and J by 0 bases, with 6 bases between. Germline V CDR1 and CDR2: SEHNR, FQNEAQ (reference sequence). This CDR3 is 13 amino acids long. CDR3 sequence: CASSPSSTDTQYF. The CDR3 nucleotides read TGTGCCAGCAGCCCTAGTAGCACAGATACGCAGTATTTT. Full variable domain (rest looked up from reference TRBV7-9 and TRBJ2-3): DTGVSQNPRHKITKRGQNVTFRCDPISEHNRLYWYRQTLGQGPEFLTYFQNEAQLEKSRLLSDRFSAERPKGSFSTLEIQRTEQGDSAMYLCASSPSSTDTQYFGPGTRLTVL.

This clonotype was observed a few times. The rearrangement joins TRBV9 to TRBJ2-2, with TRBD2 identical over 13 bases. Losses at the gene ends were 0 bases for V and 0 bases for J; bases not matched to a gene: 2. CDR1 is SGDLS, CDR2 YYNGEE, per germline. The CDR3 consists of 18 residues. This CDR3 reads CASSVETSGRPNTGELFF. The CDR3 DNA sequence: TGTGCCAGCAGCGTAGAGACTAGCGGGAGGCCGAACACCGGGGAGCTGTTTTTT.

The J gene is TRBJ2-3, the V gene TRBV7-6, with TRBD2 as a possible D gene (6 bases). V was pared by 8 bases and J by 2 bases, with 14 bases between. Germline values: CDR1 SGHVS, CDR2 FNYEAQ. The CDR3 runs to 14 residues. Written as DNA, the CDR3 is TGTGCCAGCGGCCCTAGCGACCTCACAGATACGCAGTATTTT. Translation: CASGPSDLTDTQYF.

This clonotype came up a few times. This chain links TRBV20-1 with TRBJ2-4; D is possibly TRBD2 (5 bases). Deletions cut 0 bases from V and 0 bases from J, with 15 bases between. Per germline, CDR1 DFQATT and CDR2 SNEGSKA (reference sequence). The CDR3 length is 17 residues. CDR3 DNA sequence: TGCAGTGCTAGAGAAGAGGAGGTCCTATTAGCCAAAAACATTCAGTACTTC. Translation: CSAREEEVLLAKNIQYF.